This is a list of T cell receptor beta chains from one sample in a study of cytomegalovirus exposure and HLA in healthy donors. Sequencing was performed with immunoSEQ multiplex PCR; in TCRdb, only in-frame clones are kept and a portion is missing. The data show approximately 170,000 clones, with roughly 80% seen just once and about 0.77% held by the top ten. Specimen: PBMCs. Receptors originate from a woman aged 18 to 35 in good health and CMV-seronegative. CDR3s include the opening cysteine and the closing phenylalanine or tryptophan. Fields, in order: V gene, clone size, D gene, J gene, CDR3 DNA, CDR3 protein. A D gene is named only where the DNA matches it firmly. Clone size is stated in some rows and not others, as once, few, many or a class when expanded.

v_gene: TRBV11-2
abundance: NA
d_gene: NA
j_gene: TRBJ2-5
CDR3nt: TGTGCCAGCAGCTTTGCTACAGGGCAAGAGACCCAGTACTTC
CDR3aa: CASSFATGQETQYF

v_gene: TRBV10-1
abundance: NA
d_gene: TRBD2
j_gene: TRBJ2-1
CDR3nt: TGCGCCAGCAGTGAGTCGGGGGGGTTCCGTGAGCAGTTCTTC
CDR3aa: CASSESGGFREQFF

v_gene: TRBV13
abundance: NA
d_gene: NA
j_gene: TRBJ1-1
CDR3nt: TGTGCCAGCAGCTTAGTAAGTGAGGAAGAAGCTTTCTTT
CDR3aa: CASSLVSEEEAFF

v_gene: TRBV27
abundance: NA
d_gene: TRBD2
j_gene: TRBJ2-7
CDR3nt: TGTGCCAGCAGACTAGCGGTAGACTACGAGCAGTACTTC
CDR3aa: CASRLAVDYEQYF

v_gene: TRBV6-1
abundance: NA
d_gene: NA
j_gene: TRBJ2-7
CDR3nt: TGTGCCAGTTCAAGCATATACGAGCAGTACTTC
CDR3aa: CASSSIYEQYF

v_gene: TRBV19
abundance: few
d_gene: TRBD2
j_gene: TRBJ2-3
CDR3nt: TGTGCCAGTAGGACGACGGGAGGTGCAGATACGCAGTATTTT
CDR3aa: CASRTTGGADTQYF

v_gene: TRBV5-1
abundance: NA
d_gene: TRBD2
j_gene: TRBJ2-5
CDR3nt: TGCGCCAGCAGCCCGGGGGGTTATCAAGAGACCCAGTACTTC
CDR3aa: CASSPGGYQETQYF

v_gene: TRBV7-9
abundance: NA
d_gene: TRBD1
j_gene: TRBJ2-1
CDR3nt: TGTGCCAGCAGCTTAGCGGTGACAGGGGGCCACAATGAGCAGTTCTTC
CDR3aa: CASSLAVTGGHNEQFF

v_gene: TRBV4-1
abundance: NA
d_gene: TRBD1
j_gene: TRBJ1-4
CDR3nt: TGCGCCAGCAGCCAACGACAGGGGGGGGAAAAACTGTTTTTT
CDR3aa: CASSQRQGGEKLFF

v_gene: TRBV10-2
abundance: NA
d_gene: TRBD2
j_gene: TRBJ2-1
CDR3nt: TGCGCCAGCAGTGAGGCGGGGGGAGTCGTTAACAATGAGCAGTTCTTC
CDR3aa: CASSEAGGVVNNEQFF

v_gene: TRBV5-1
abundance: NA
d_gene: TRBD2
j_gene: TRBJ2-1
CDR3nt: TGCGCCAGCGCCGTTAGGGACTACCACAATGAGCAGTTCTTC
CDR3aa: CASAVRDYHNEQFF

v_gene: TRBV6-6
abundance: NA
d_gene: NA
j_gene: TRBJ1-2
CDR3nt: TGTGCCAGCAGTTACGTGACAGGAACCAACTATGGCTACACCTTC
CDR3aa: CASSYVTGTNYGYTF

v_gene: TRBV2
abundance: NA
d_gene: TRBD2
j_gene: TRBJ2-4
CDR3nt: TGTGCCAGCAGTGACGGGGGGGGGAACATTCAGTACTTC
CDR3aa: CASSDGGGNIQYF

v_gene: TRBV5-1
abundance: NA
d_gene: NA
j_gene: TRBJ1-5
CDR3nt: TGCGCCAGCAGCCCGCAGGGGCTAGCCTATCAGCCCCAGCATTTT
CDR3aa: CASSPQGLAYQPQHF

v_gene: TRBV7-9
abundance: NA
d_gene: NA
j_gene: TRBJ2-2
CDR3nt: TGTTCCAGCAGTAGGGGAACCGGGGAGCTGTTTTTT
CDR3aa: CSSSRGTGELFF

v_gene: TRBV6-1
abundance: NA
d_gene: NA
j_gene: TRBJ2-3
CDR3nt: TGTGCCACTGACAGCCCCCTCTCAGGGGATACGCAGTATTTT
CDR3aa: CATDSPLSGDTQYF

v_gene: TRBV27
abundance: once
d_gene: NA
j_gene: TRBJ2-3
CDR3nt: TGTGCCAGCAGTTTAGGGATGCAGGGGCTGAGCACAGATACGCAGTATTTT
CDR3aa: CASSLGMQGLSTDTQYF

v_gene: TRBV7-9
abundance: NA
d_gene: TRBD1
j_gene: TRBJ1-1
CDR3nt: TGTGCCAGCAGCTTAGAGTGGACAGGCCTTATGGGGATGAACACTGAAGCTTTCTTT
CDR3aa: CASSLEWTGLMGMNTEAFF

v_gene: TRBV6-5
abundance: NA
d_gene: TRBD1
j_gene: TRBJ2-7
CDR3nt: TGTGCCACATCGTACAGGGGCGATAAATACGAGCAGTACTTC
CDR3aa: CATSYRGDKYEQYF

v_gene: TRBV28
abundance: NA
d_gene: TRBD1
j_gene: TRBJ1-2
CDR3nt: TGTGCCAGCGGACGACAGGGGAACTATGGCTACACCTTC
CDR3aa: CASGRQGNYGYTF

v_gene: TRBV25-1
abundance: NA
d_gene: NA
j_gene: TRBJ2-3
CDR3nt: TGTGCCATGGAGGGGCAGTATTTT
CDR3aa: CAMEGQYF

v_gene: TRBV28
abundance: few
d_gene: NA
j_gene: TRBJ1-1
CDR3nt: TGTGCCAGCAGTGTACAGGGCCCTGAAGCTTTCTTT
CDR3aa: CASSVQGPEAFF

v_gene: TRBV28
abundance: NA
d_gene: NA
j_gene: TRBJ1-2
CDR3nt: TGTGCCAGCCGTGCGCCTCAGGGCTTAGGTAACTATGGCTACACCTTC
CDR3aa: CASRAPQGLGNYGYTF

v_gene: TRBV28
abundance: NA
d_gene: NA
j_gene: TRBJ1-2
CDR3nt: TGTGCCAGCAGAGGGGTCAGGGGCTACACCTTC
CDR3aa: CASRGVRGYTF

v_gene: TRBV5-1
abundance: NA
d_gene: TRBD1
j_gene: TRBJ1-1
CDR3nt: TGCGCCAGCAGCCTTTACGACAGGGACCGTACTGAAGCTTTCTTT
CDR3aa: CASSLYDRDRTEAFF

v_gene: TRBV7-8
abundance: NA
d_gene: NA
j_gene: TRBJ2-1
CDR3nt: TGTGCCAGCGCTCAGGGGTCCTACAATGAGCAGTTCTTC
CDR3aa: CASAQGSYNEQFF